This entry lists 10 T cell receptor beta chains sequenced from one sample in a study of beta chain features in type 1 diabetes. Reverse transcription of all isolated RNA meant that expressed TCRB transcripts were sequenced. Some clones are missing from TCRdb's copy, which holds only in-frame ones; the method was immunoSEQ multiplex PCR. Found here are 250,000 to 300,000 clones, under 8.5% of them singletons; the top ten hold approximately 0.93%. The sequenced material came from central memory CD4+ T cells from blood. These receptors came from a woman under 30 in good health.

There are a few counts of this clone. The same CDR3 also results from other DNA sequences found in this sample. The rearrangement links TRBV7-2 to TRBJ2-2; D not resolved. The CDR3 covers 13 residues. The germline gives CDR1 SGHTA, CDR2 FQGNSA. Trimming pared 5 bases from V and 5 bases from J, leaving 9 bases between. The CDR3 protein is CASSPTGTGELFF. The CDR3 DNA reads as TGTGCCAGCAGCCCCACTGGGACCGGGGAGCTGTTTTTT.

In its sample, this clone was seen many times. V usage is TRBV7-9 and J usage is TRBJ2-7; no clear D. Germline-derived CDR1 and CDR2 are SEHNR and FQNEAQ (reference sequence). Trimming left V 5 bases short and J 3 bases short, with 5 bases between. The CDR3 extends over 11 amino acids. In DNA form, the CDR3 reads TGTGCCAGCAGCCCGTACTACGAGCAGTACTTC. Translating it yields CASSPYYEQYF.

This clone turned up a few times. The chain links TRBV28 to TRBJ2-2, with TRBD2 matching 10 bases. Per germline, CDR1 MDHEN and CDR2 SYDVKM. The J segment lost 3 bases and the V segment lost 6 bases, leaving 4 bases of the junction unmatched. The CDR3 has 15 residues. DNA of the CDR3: TGTGCCAGCAGGAGGACTAGCGGCCACACCGGGGAGCTGTTTTTT. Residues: CASRRTSGHTGELFF. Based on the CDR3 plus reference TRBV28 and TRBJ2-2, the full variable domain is DVKVTQSSRYLVKRTGEKVFLECVQDMDHENMFWYRQDPGLGLRLIYFSYDVKMKEKGDIPEGYSVSREKKERFSLILESASTNQTSMYLCASRRTSGHTGELFFGEGSRLTVL.

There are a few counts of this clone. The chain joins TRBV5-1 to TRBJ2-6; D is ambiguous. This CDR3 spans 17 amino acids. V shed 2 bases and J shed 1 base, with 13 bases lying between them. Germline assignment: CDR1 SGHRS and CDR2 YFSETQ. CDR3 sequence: CASSLSPQPSGANVLTF. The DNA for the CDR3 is TGCGCCAGCAGCTTATCGCCACAGCCTTCTGGGGCCAACGTCCTGACTTTC. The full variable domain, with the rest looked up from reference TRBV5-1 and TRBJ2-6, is KAGVTQTPRYLIKTRGQQVTLSCSPISGHRSVSWYQQTPGQGLQFLFEYFSETQRNKGNFPGRFSGRQFSNSRSEMNVSTLELGDSALYLCASSLSPQPSGANVLTFGAGSRLTVL.

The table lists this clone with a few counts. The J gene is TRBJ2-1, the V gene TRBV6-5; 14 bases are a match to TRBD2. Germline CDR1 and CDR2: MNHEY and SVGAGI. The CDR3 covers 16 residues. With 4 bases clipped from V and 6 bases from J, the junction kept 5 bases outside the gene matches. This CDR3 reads CASSSPGLAGVNEQFF. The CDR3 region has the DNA TGTGCCAGCAGTTCCCCGGGACTAGCGGGGGTCAATGAGCAGTTCTTC.

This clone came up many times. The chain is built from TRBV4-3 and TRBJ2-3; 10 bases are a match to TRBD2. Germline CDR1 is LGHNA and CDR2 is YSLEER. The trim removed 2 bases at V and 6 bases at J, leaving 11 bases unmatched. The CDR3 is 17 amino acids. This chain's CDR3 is CASSQFASSGSVDTQYF. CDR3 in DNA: TGCGCCAGCAGCCAATTTGCGTCTAGCGGGAGCGTGGATACGCAGTATTTT.

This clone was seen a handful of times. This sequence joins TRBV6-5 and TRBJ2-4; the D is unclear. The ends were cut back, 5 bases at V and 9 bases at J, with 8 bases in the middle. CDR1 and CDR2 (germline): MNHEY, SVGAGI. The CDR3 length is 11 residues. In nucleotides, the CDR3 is TGTGCCAGCAGTGTCTGGGGCATTCAGTACTTC. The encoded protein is CASSVWGIQYF.

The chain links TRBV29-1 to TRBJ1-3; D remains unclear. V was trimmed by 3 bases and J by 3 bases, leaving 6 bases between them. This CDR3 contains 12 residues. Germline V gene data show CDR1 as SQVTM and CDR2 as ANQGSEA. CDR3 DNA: TGCAGCGTTGATGGGGATGGAAACACCATATATTTT. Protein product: CSVDGDGNTIYF.

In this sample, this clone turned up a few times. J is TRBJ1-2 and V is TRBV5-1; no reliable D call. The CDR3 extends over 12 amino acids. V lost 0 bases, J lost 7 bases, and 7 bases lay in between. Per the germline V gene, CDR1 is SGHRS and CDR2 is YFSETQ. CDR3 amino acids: CASSLGTSGYTF. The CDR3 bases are TGCGCCAGCAGCTTGGGTACTTCTGGCTACACCTTC.

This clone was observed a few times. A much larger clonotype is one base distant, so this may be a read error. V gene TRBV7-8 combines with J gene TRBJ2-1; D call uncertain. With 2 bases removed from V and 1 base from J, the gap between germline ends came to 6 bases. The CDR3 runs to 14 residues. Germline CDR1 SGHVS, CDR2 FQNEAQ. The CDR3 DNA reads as TGTGCCAGCAGCTTATCTAGGTCCTACAATGAGCAGTTCTTC. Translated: CASSLSRSYNEQFF.